This T cell receptor (beta chain) is drawn from a study of radiotherapy plus CTLA-4 blockade in lung cancer. General study results and limits: TCR clones of tumor origin grew in blood after radiotherapy plus ipilimumab.

Profiled with immunoSEQ multiplex PCR; TCRdb holds only in-frame clones, not every one. This table holds approximately 34,000 clones, 70% found once. A remark on this clone: Antigen: not known.

This receptor was obtained from a human donor with non-small cell lung cancer who had stable disease on radiotherapy plus ipilimumab. Here the sequenced sample was peripheral blood, taken from a patient treated with radiotherapy plus ipilimumab.

The CDR3 reads CASSRQGGYNEQFF. CDR3 coding DNA: TGTGCCAGCAGCAGGCAGGGAGGCTACAATGAGCAGTTCTTC. The chain joins TRBV6-1 to TRBJ2-1; D might be TRBD2 (6 bases). Germline V gives CDR1 MNHNS, CDR2 SASEGT. The CDR3 extends over 14 amino acids. V was clipped by 6 bases and J by 3 bases, with 12 bases between them.